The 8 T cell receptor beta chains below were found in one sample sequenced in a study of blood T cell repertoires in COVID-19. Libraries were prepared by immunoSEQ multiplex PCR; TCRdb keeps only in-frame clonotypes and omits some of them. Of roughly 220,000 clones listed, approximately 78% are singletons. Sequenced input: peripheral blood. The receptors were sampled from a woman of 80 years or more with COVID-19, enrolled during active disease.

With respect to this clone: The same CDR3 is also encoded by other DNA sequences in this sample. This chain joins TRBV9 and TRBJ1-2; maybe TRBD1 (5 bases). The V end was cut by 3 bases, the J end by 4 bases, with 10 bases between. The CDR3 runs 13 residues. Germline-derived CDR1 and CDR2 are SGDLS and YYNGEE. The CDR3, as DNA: TGTGCCAGCAGCGCCCGGGGGAGCTATGGCTACACCTTC. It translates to CASSARGSYGYTF.

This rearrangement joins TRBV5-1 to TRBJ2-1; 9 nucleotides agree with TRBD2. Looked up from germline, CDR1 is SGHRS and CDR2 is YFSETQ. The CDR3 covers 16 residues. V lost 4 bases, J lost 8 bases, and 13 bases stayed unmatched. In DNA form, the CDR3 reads TGCGCCAGCAGCCTCAACCCCAGCGGGAGGTGGGATGAGCAGTTCTTC. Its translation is CASSLNPSGRWDEQFF.

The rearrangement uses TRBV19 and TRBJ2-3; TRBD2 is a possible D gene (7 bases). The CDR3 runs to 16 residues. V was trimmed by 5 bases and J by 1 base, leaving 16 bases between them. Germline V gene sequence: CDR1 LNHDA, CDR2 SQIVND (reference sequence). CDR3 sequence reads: CASSWGGVFGTDTQYF. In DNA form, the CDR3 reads TGTGCCAGTAGTTGGGGGGGCGTCTTTGGCACAGATACGCAGTATTTT.

The CDR3 sequence: CASRIQGDTEAFF. The CDR3 region has the DNA TGCGCCAGCAGAATTCAGGGGGACACTGAAGCTTTCTTT. This chain joins TRBV5-1 and TRBJ1-1; TRBD1 matches at 7 bases. Germline CDR1 reads SGHRS; CDR2 reads YFSETQ. There are 13 residues in the CDR3. V lost 5 bases, J lost 3 bases, and 4 bases stayed unmatched.

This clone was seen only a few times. CDR3 DNA sequence: TGTGCCAGCGGACAGGGTTGGGAAAACATTCAGTACTTC. Translation: CASGQGWENIQYF. The chain couples TRBV5-5 to TRBJ2-4; 8 nucleotides line up with TRBD1. The CDR3 consists of 13 residues. The J segment lost 5 bases and the V segment lost 7 bases, leaving 5 bases of the junction unmatched. Germline V lookup: CDR1 SGHKS, CDR2 YYEKEE (reference sequence).

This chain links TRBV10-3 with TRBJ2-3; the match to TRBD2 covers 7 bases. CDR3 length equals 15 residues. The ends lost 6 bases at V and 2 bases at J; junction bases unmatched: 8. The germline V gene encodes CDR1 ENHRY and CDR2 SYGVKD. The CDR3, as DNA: TGTGCCATCAGAGTCACGGGGGGTCCCACAGATACGCAGTATTTT. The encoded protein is CAIRVTGGPTDTQYF.

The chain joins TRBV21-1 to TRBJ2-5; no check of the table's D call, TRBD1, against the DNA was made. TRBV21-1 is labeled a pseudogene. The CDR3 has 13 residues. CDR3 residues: CASTTDRQETQYF. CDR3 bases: TGTGCCAGCACCACAGACAGGCAAGAGACCCAGTACTTC.

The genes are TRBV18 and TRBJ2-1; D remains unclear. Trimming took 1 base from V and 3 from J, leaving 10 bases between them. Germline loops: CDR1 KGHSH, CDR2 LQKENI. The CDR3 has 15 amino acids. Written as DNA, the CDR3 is TGTGCCAGCTCACCACAAATGGCTAGCTACAATGAGCAGTTCTTC. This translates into CASSPQMASYNEQFF.